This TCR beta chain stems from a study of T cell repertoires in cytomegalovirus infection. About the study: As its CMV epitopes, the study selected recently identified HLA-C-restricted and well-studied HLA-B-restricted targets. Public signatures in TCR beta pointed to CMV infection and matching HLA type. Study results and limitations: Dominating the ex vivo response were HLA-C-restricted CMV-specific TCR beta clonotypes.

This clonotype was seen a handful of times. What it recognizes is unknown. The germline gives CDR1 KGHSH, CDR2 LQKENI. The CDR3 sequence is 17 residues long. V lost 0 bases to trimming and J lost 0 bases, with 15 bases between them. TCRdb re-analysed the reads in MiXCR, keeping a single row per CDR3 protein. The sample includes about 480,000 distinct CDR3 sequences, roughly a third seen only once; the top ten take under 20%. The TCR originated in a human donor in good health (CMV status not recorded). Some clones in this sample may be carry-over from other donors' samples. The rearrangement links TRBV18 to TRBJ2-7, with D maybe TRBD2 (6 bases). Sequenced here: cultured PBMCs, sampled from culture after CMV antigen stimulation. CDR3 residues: CASSPPLNWGVSYEQYF. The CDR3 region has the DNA TGTGCCAGCTCACCACCGTTAAATTGGGGGGTCTCCTACGAGCAGTACTTC.